A selection of T cell receptor beta chains follows, all from one sample in a study of T cell responses to AZD1222 COVID-19 vaccine. Clones were read by immunoSEQ multiplex PCR, and TCRdb kept only the in-frame ones, dropping some. The repertoire holds some 120,000 clones, with around 90% as singletons. The source was peripheral blood, collected on day 0 of AZD1222 vaccination. Source of these receptors: an adult in good health. Each CDR3 is given with its conserved first and last residue. D genes are given only for firm matches. The size of a clone is reported for some rows only, either as once, few or many, or as a class for expanded clones.

abundance,j_gene,d_gene,v_gene,CDR3aa,CDR3nt
-,TRBJ2-2,-,TRBV3-1/TRBV3-2,CASSLELITTGELFF,TGTGCCAGCAGCCTGGAACTAATCACTACCGGGGAGCTGTTTTTT
-,TRBJ1-2,TRBD1,TRBV3-1/TRBV3-2,CASSPTGGSNYGYTF,TGTGCCAGCAGCCCCACAGGGGGCTCCAACTATGGCTACACCTTC
-,TRBJ1-5,-,TRBV6-2/TRBV6-3,CASSLGGPQHF,TGTGCCAGCAGCCTCGGAGGGCCCCAGCATTTT
-,TRBJ2-3,-,TRBV7-2,CASSLVSGPMDTQYF,TGTGCCAGCAGCTTAGTATCGGGACCCATGGATACGCAGTATTTT
-,TRBJ2-7,-,TRBV30,CAWTVRSSYEQYF,TGTGCCTGGACAGTTAGGAGCTCCTACGAGCAGTACTTC
-,TRBJ2-7,TRBD1,TRBV30,CAWSLRTGGEQYF,TGTGCCTGGAGCCTAAGGACAGGAGGAGAGCAGTACTTC
-,TRBJ1-1,-,TRBV12-3/TRBV12-4,CASIAGSRTEAFF,TGTGCCAGCATCGCGGGCTCTAGGACTGAAGCTTTCTTT
-,TRBJ1-4,-,TRBV6-1,CASSEGTHATNEKLFF,TGTGCCAGCAGTGAAGGGACGCACGCAACTAATGAAAAACTGTTTTTT
-,TRBJ2-3,-,TRBV7-9,CASTLETGGFTDTQYF,TGTGCCAGCACCTTGGAAACGGGGGGCTTCACAGATACGCAGTATTTT
-,TRBJ1-1,TRBD1,TRBV19,CASSARTGTGVTEAFF,TGTGCCAGTAGTGCCCGAACCGGGACAGGGGTCACTGAAGCTTTCTTT
-,TRBJ1-1,-,TRBV2,CASSEDWRNTEAFF,TGTGCCAGCAGTGAGGACTGGCGGAACACTGAAGCTTTCTTT
-,TRBJ1-1,-,TRBV2,CASSLQQGVTEAFF,TGTGCCAGCAGTCTGCAACAGGGAGTCACTGAAGCTTTCTTT
-,TRBJ1-2,-,TRBV28,CASRISSRGQGYTF,TGTGCCAGCAGAATCTCGAGCAGGGGACAAGGCTACACCTTC
-,TRBJ2-1,TRBD2,TRBV24-1,CATSDWASGRNEQFF,TGTGCCACCAGTGATTGGGCTAGCGGGAGAAATGAGCAGTTCTTC
-,TRBJ2-2,-,TRBV4-1,CASSLGQGRTGELFF,TGCGCCAGCAGCCTGGGGCAGGGTCGCACCGGGGAGCTGTTTTTT
-,TRBJ1-2,-,TRBV6-5,CASAPLGASGYGYTF,TGTGCCAGCGCCCCCCTAGGGGCCTCGGGCTATGGCTACACCTTC
-,TRBJ1-2,-,TRBV9,CASSPGTAVNYGYTF,TGTGCCAGCAGCCCGGGGACCGCGGTTAACTATGGCTACACCTTC
-,TRBJ2-7,-,TRBV10-3,CAIRSMDEQYF,TGTGCCATCAGATCCATGGACGAGCAGTACTTC
-,TRBJ1-4,-,TRBV4-1,CASSQVEIGLSNEKLFF,TGCGCCAGCAGCCAAGTCGAAATCGGTCTCAGTAATGAAAAACTGTTTTTT
few,TRBJ1-6,-,TRBV12-3/TRBV12-4,CASSPGPNSPLHF,TGTGCCAGCAGTCCCGGGCCTAATTCACCCCTCCACTTT
-,TRBJ1-2,-,TRBV28,CASSLVSRNYGYTF,TGTGCCAGCAGTTTAGTGTCGCGGAACTATGGCTACACCTTC
-,TRBJ1-1,TRBD1,TRBV2,CASSSQTGGTEAFF,TGTGCCAGCAGTTCTCAGACAGGGGGCACTGAAGCTTTCTTT
once,TRBJ1-1,-,TRBV5-4,CASSLQQVNTEAFF,TGTGCCAGCAGCTTGCAGCAGGTGAACACTGAAGCTTTCTTT
-,TRBJ2-7,TRBD1,TRBV28,CASSQMTGVEGEQYF,TGTGCCAGCAGTCAAATGACAGGGGTCGAGGGCGAGCAGTACTTC
-,TRBJ1-6,TRBD1,TRBV30,CAWNGAGGSPLHF,TGTGCCTGGAACGGGGCAGGGGGCTCACCCCTCCACTTT
-,TRBJ2-7,-,TRBV30,CAWRAQGTYEQYF,TGTGCCTGGAGGGCGCAGGGCACCTACGAGCAGTACTTC
once,TRBJ2-7,-,TRBV5-4,CASSPAGFQSYEQYF,TGTGCCAGCAGCCCCGCGGGCTTCCAGTCCTACGAGCAGTACTTC
once,TRBJ1-2,-,TRBV29-1,CSVEVGRVHYGYTF,TGCAGCGTTGAGGTAGGCAGGGTTCACTATGGCTACACCTTC
-,TRBJ2-7,TRBD1,TRBV4-2,CASSQDQGAAYEQYF,TGTGCCAGCAGCCAAGACCAGGGGGCGGCGTACGAGCAGTACTTC
-,TRBJ2-7,TRBD1,TRBV5-1,CASSTDREVRYEQYF,TGCGCCAGCAGCACCGACAGGGAAGTTCGCTACGAGCAGTACTTC
once,TRBJ2-7,-,TRBV5-5,CASSRDSKTGEQYF,TGTGCCAGCAGCAGGGACTCCAAAACCGGCGAGCAGTACTTC
once,TRBJ2-5,-,TRBV5-6,CASSFRVQETQYF,TGTGCCAGCAGCTTCAGGGTCCAAGAGACCCAGTACTTC
-,TRBJ2-1,-,TRBV24-1,CATSDTLRNEQFF,TGTGCCACCAGTGACACGCTGAGGAACGAGCAGTTCTTC
few,TRBJ1-3,-,TRBV19,CASGSNGGLRAIYF,TGTGCCAGCGGATCGAACGGAGGACTAAGGGCCATATATTTT
-,TRBJ1-5,-,TRBV27,CASSPAGTGNQPQHF,TGTGCCAGCAGTCCAGCGGGTACGGGCAATCAGCCCCAGCATTTT
-,TRBJ2-1,-,TRBV9,CASSVQSSYNEQFF,TGTGCCAGCAGCGTCCAGAGCTCCTACAATGAGCAGTTCTTC
-,TRBJ1-2,-,TRBV28,CASSWGRISGYTF,TGTGCCAGCAGTTGGGGCAGGATCTCCGGCTACACCTTC
-,TRBJ2-3,TRBD1,TRBV9,CASSASTGGIDTQYF,TGTGCCAGCAGCGCCTCGACAGGGGGCATAGATACGCAGTATTTT
-,TRBJ1-1,TRBD1,TRBV6-5,CASSPRTGAGTEAFF,TGTGCCAGCAGTCCGCGGACAGGGGCGGGCACTGAAGCTTTCTTT
-,TRBJ1-2,TRBD1,TRBV27,CASRDRGAPNGYTF,TGTGCCAGCAGGGACAGGGGAGCCCCCAATGGCTACACCTTC
-,TRBJ1-6,-,TRBV13,CASSLETGINSPLHF,TGTGCCAGCAGCTTAGAAACAGGGATTAATTCACCCCTCCACTTT
few,TRBJ1-5,-,TRBV28,CASSPRLLGNQPQHF,TGTGCCAGCAGTCCAAGACTCCTGGGCAATCAGCCCCAGCATTTT
-,TRBJ2-7,-,TRBV6-5,CASSRDRLTYEQYF,TGTGCCAGCAGTCGAGACAGGCTAACCTACGAGCAGTACTTC
-,TRBJ1-1,-,TRBV6-5,CASSYGTPTEAFF,TGTGCCAGCAGTTACGGTACACCCACTGAAGCTTTCTTT
-,TRBJ2-1,-,TRBV9,CASSPTGEGSSSYNEQFF,TGTGCCAGCAGCCCCACTGGTGAGGGATCGAGCTCCTACAATGAGCAGTTCTTC
-,TRBJ1-5,-,TRBV6-5,CASRIRKEQPQHF,TGTGCCAGCAGAATCAGGAAGGAGCAGCCCCAGCATTTT
-,TRBJ2-7,-,TRBV6-5,CASKDWNYEQYF,TGTGCCAGCAAGGACTGGAACTACGAGCAGTACTTC
-,TRBJ1-3,-,TRBV7-6,CASSLVEDRVSGNTIYF,TGTGCCAGCAGCTTAGTGGAAGACCGCGTCTCTGGAAACACCATATATTTT
-,TRBJ2-1,TRBD2,TRBV6-4,CASSPRDRHTSGIVHEQFF,TGTGCCAGCAGTCCCCGGGACAGGCACACTAGCGGGATTGTCCATGAGCAGTTCTTC
-,TRBJ1-3,-,TRBV19,CASSIGSSSGNTIYF,TGTGCCAGTAGTATCGGGTCCAGCTCTGGAAACACCATATATTTT
-,TRBJ1-3,-,TRBV30,CAWSVQGNTIYF,TGTGCCTGGAGTGTTCAAGGAAACACCATATATTTT
-,TRBJ1-1,TRBD1,TRBV6-4,CASRRGTGVTEAFF,TGTGCCAGCAGGAGGGGGACAGGGGTCACTGAAGCTTTCTTT
-,TRBJ2-1,TRBD2,TRBV9,CASSAGGGGDNEQFF,TGTGCCAGCAGCGCAGGCGGGGGAGGGGACAATGAGCAGTTCTTC
-,TRBJ2-7,-,TRBV5-6,CASSLIARGEQYF,TGTGCCAGCAGCTTAATAGCGAGGGGCGAGCAGTACTTC
-,TRBJ2-5,-,TRBV11-2,CASSLDLAQTQETQYF,TGTGCCAGCAGCTTAGATTTAGCACAAACACAAGAGACCCAGTACTTC
-,TRBJ1-1,TRBD1,TRBV30,CAWSASTGPRGTEAFF,TGTGCCTGGAGTGCCTCGACAGGGCCGAGAGGCACTGAAGCTTTCTTT